These T cell receptor beta chains were read from a single sample in a study of blood T cells in healthy people across ages. Using its own MiXCR run on the 5' RACE reads, TCRdb lists one record per CDR3 protein. The profile shows approximately 850,000 distinct CDR3 sequences, around 42% of them singletons. Sequenced material: blood. These receptors originate from a man aged 55 to 70 in good health. Both conserved end residues are part of each CDR3. A D gene is named only where the DNA matches it firmly. Clone size, where shown, is once, few, many, or a class for clones that have expanded.

.	.	TRBV14	TRBJ2-5	TGTGCCAGCAGCCAAGGTGGCGCCTGGGGCCAAGAGACCCAGTACTTC	CASSQGGAWGQETQYF
few	TRBD1	TRBV12-3/TRBV12-4	TRBJ1-6	TGTGCCAGCAGGGACAGGGTGACTTCACCCCTCCACTTT	CASRDRVTSPLHF
.	TRBD2	TRBV27	TRBJ2-1	TGTGCCAGCAGAATAGCGGGGGGGCGGGACAATGAGCAGTTCTTC	CASRIAGGRDNEQFF
once	TRBD1	TRBV12-3/TRBV12-4	TRBJ1-1	TGTGCCAGCGGGGACAGGGGGCCTACTGAAGCTTTCTTT	CASGDRGPTEAFF
few	.	TRBV7-9	TRBJ2-3	TGTGCCAGCACCCCGACCAGTGGGGGTGGGACAGATACGCAGTATTTT	CASTPTSGGGTDTQYF
few	.	TRBV7-2	TRBJ2-6	TGTGCCAGCAGCTACAGGGGGGCCAACGTCCTGACTTTC	CASSYRGANVLTF
few	.	TRBV10-3	TRBJ2-7	TGTGCCATCAGTGAGTCAAAAGGAGGACAGTCCTACGAGCAGTACTTC	CAISESKGGQSYEQYF
.	TRBD1	TRBV6-5	TRBJ2-7	TGTGCCAGCAGGATAACAGGGGGAGGTAGCTACGAGCAGTACTTC	CASRITGGGSYEQYF
few	TRBD2	TRBV9	TRBJ2-5	TGTGCCAGCAGCCCCCGGGGCGGGGGGACCTACAATGAGCAGTACTTC	CASSPRGGGTYNEQYF
many	.	TRBV7-2	TRBJ2-5	TGTGCCAGCAGCTTAGCGCTTGGCTCCCCCGGGACCCAGTACTTC	CASSLALGSPGTQYF
.	.	TRBV4-1	TRBJ2-5	TGCGCCAGCAGCCGTACTCAGGGGGGAGGGGGCCAAGAGACCCAGTACTTC	CASSRTQGGGGQETQYF
few	.	TRBV4-3	TRBJ2-3	TGCGCCAGCAGCCAAGATCGATCGGGGGTGGGAGATACGCAGTATTTT	CASSQDRSGVGDTQYF
.	TRBD1	TRBV12-3/TRBV12-4	TRBJ2-7	TGTGCCAGCAGTTTAGGCCCCGGGACAGGGGATGGGCAGTACTTC	CASSLGPGTGDGQYF
once	TRBD2	TRBV20-1	TRBJ2-3	TGCAGTGCTAGTATAGCGGGGGAGGGGAGCATAGATACGCAGTATTTT	CSASIAGEGSIDTQYF
.	.	TRBV12-3/TRBV12-4	TRBJ2-5	TGTGCCAGCACTCATCCCCTCGAGGGGCTGCAGTACTTC	CASTHPLEGLQYF
.	TRBD1	TRBV3-1	TRBJ1-1	TGTGCCAGCAGCTCATACAGGGGAACTGAAGCTTTCTTT	CASSSYRGTEAFF
.	.	TRBV12-3/TRBV12-4	TRBJ1-2	TGTGCCAGCAGTCCCGGGACGGCCCTGGGTGGCTATGGCTACACCTTC	CASSPGTALGGYGYTF
few	TRBD2	TRBV20-1	TRBJ2-7	TGCAGTGCTAGTGATAGCGGGGGGGATTACGAGCAGTACTTC	CSASDSGGDYEQYF
few	.	TRBV6-2/TRBV6-3	TRBJ2-5	TGTGCCAGCAAGATTCAGCTGGTGGAGACCCAGTACTTC	CASKIQLVETQYF
.	.	TRBV7-2	TRBJ1-1	TGTGCCAGCATCGCCGGGGGGTCAGGGAGGCGATGGACTGAAGCTTTCTTT	CASIAGGSGRRWTEAFF
.	.	TRBV4-1	TRBJ2-1	TGCGCCAGCAGCCAATCAGTGAAGCGGACAGAGGGCTACCAAGAGACCCAGTTCTTC	CASSQSVKRTEGYQETQFF
few	.	TRBV20-1	TRBJ1-4	TGCAGTGCTAGAGATCGGTGGCAGGGAACTAATGAAAAACTGTTTTTT	CSARDRWQGTNEKLFF
.	.	TRBV6-5	TRBJ2-6	TGTGCCAGCAGTTACTCTGGCGGGCCCGGCTCTGGGGCCAACGTCCTGACTTTC	CASSYSGGPGSGANVLTF
few	.	TRBV6-5	TRBJ2-3	TGTGCCAGCAGTTACGGCAACACAGATACGCAGTATTTT	CASSYGNTDTQYF
.	TRBD1	TRBV5-1	TRBJ1-6	TGCGCCAGCAGCTCTAGGGGACAGGGGGAGACTATTAAGAATTCACCCCTCCACTTT	CASSSRGQGETIKNSPLHF
.	TRBD2	TRBV11-3	TRBJ2-7	TGTGCCAGCAGCCCAGACGGGACTATTGGCTACGAGCAGTACTTC	CASSPDGTIGYEQYF
once	TRBD2	TRBV6-6	TRBJ2-3	TGTGCCAGCAGTTACGCTAGCGGGGGTTCCACAGATACGCAGTATTTT	CASSYASGGSTDTQYF
.	TRBD1	TRBV30	TRBJ2-7	TGTGCCTGTTCACAGGGGCGCGAGCAGTACTTC	CACSQGREQYF
.	.	TRBV19	TRBJ1-2	TGTGCCAGTAGTATGATTGGGAACTATGGCTACACCTTC	CASSMIGNYGYTF
.	.	TRBV4-3	TRBJ1-4	TGCGCCAGCAGCCAAGTCGGTTATGAAGAACTGTTTTTT	CASSQVGYEELFF
many	TRBD2	TRBV4-3	TRBJ2-3	TGCGCCAGCAGCCCAAATAGCGGGGGCCCAGATACGCAGTATTTT	CASSPNSGGPDTQYF
few	.	TRBV9	TRBJ2-6	TGTGCCAGCAGCTTAGTACCGGGCTCCTCTGGGGCCAACGTCCTGACTTTC	CASSLVPGSSGANVLTF
few	.	TRBV12-3/TRBV12-4	TRBJ1-5	TGTGCCAGCAGTCCCAACATCGGGTCTAGCAATCAGCCCCAGCATTTT	CASSPNIGSSNQPQHF
few	.	TRBV20-1	TRBJ2-7	TGCAGTGCCGCTGGGACATCAAGCTACGAGCAGTACTTC	CSAAGTSSYEQYF
.	.	TRBV3-1	TRBJ1-2	TGTGCCAGCCGGACCGGGGGGTCTAACTATGGCTACACCTTC	CASRTGGSNYGYTF